This TCR beta chain was profiled in a study of blood T cell repertoires in COVID-19. Study-level background: Samples came from the United States, Italy and Spain, spanning acute and convalescent COVID-19. Sources were T cells, B-cell-depleted T cells, or PBMCs; the material itself was cDNA or gDNA.

Under the authors' procedure: Nucleated cell counts were estimated from reference gene primer amplification. Profiling relied on immunoSEQ multiplex PCR, and the TCRdb table lists in-frame clones only, not all of them. Clone size and the V and J calls come from that table; the DNA yielded D and trimming. The sample has approximately 45,000 clones, 87% seen once; the top ten hold 4.5% to 5%. Germline CDR1 reads MRHNA; CDR2 reads SNTAGT. J lost 2 bases, V lost 3 bases, and 8 bases had no gene match. The CDR3 is made up of 17 amino acids. The specimen was peripheral blood. This chain uses TRBV6-4 with TRBJ2-3, with TRBD1 identical over 10 bases. The TCR was taken from a human donor in a cohort sampled during active COVID-19. CDR3 region: CASSEQGTGVFTDTQYF. CDR3 bases: TGTGCCAGCAGTGAACAAGGGACAGGGGTATTCACAGATACGCAGTATTTT.